These T cell receptor beta chains were read from a single sample in a study of blood T cell repertoires in COVID-19. This table comes from immunoSEQ multiplex PCR, and its TCRdb copy is limited to in-frame clones, with some not included. The repertoire consists of 260,000 or so clones, with 88% occurring once and the leading ten covering 9% to 9.5%. The sequenced sample consisted of peripheral blood. The source is a man aged 18 to 29 with active or convalescent COVID-19. The CDR3 runs from the conserved cysteine through the conserved F or W. Rows give clone size only sometimes, using once, few, many, or a class for an expanded clone.

j_call: TRBJ1-2; clone_size: -; v_call: TRBV29-1; cdr3_aa: CSVYSADRGNYGYTF
j_call: TRBJ2-4; clone_size: -; v_call: TRBV5-4; cdr3_aa: CASSSSRDRNIQYF
j_call: TRBJ2-7; clone_size: -; v_call: TRBV19; cdr3_aa: CASSKFSGNFYEQYF
j_call: TRBJ2-6; clone_size: -; v_call: TRBV29-1; cdr3_aa: CSVEGLLSSGANVLTF
j_call: TRBJ2-1; clone_size: -; v_call: TRBV6-2/TRBV6-3; cdr3_aa: CASSSGSLNEQFF
j_call: TRBJ1-1; clone_size: -; v_call: TRBV10-3; cdr3_aa: CAIKLGGNTEAFF
j_call: TRBJ2-1; clone_size: -; v_call: TRBV7-2; cdr3_aa: CASRTGGPYNEQFF
j_call: TRBJ1-2; clone_size: -; v_call: TRBV3-1/TRBV3-2; cdr3_aa: CASSQSSGSDYGYTF
j_call: TRBJ2-2; clone_size: -; v_call: TRBV9; cdr3_aa: CASSVEGGAGTGELFF
j_call: TRBJ1-4; clone_size: -; v_call: TRBV3-1/TRBV3-2; cdr3_aa: CASSLYGRGRGSEKLFF
j_call: TRBJ1-4; clone_size: -; v_call: TRBV6-1; cdr3_aa: CASSERWYANEKLFF
j_call: TRBJ1-6; clone_size: -; v_call: TRBV18; cdr3_aa: CASSPYGRGADNSPLHF
j_call: TRBJ1-1; clone_size: -; v_call: TRBV5-1; cdr3_aa: CASSLSGDEAFF
j_call: TRBJ2-1; clone_size: -; v_call: TRBV4-3; cdr3_aa: CASSQSFYNEQFF
j_call: TRBJ2-7; clone_size: -; v_call: TRBV18; cdr3_aa: CASSPPPSVGEQYF
j_call: TRBJ2-1; clone_size: -; v_call: TRBV9; cdr3_aa: CASSARGGFSYNEQFF
j_call: TRBJ1-4; clone_size: -; v_call: TRBV12-3/TRBV12-4; cdr3_aa: CASSLGDSEKLFF
j_call: TRBJ1-2; clone_size: -; v_call: TRBV29-1; cdr3_aa: CSVGGGAGYTF
j_call: TRBJ2-5; clone_size: -; v_call: TRBV13; cdr3_aa: CASSLGGRETQYF
j_call: TRBJ2-3; clone_size: -; v_call: TRBV9; cdr3_aa: CASSKSGSTDTQYF
j_call: TRBJ1-3; clone_size: -; v_call: TRBV29-1; cdr3_aa: CSAAGANGNTIYF
j_call: TRBJ1-4; clone_size: -; v_call: TRBV7-2; cdr3_aa: CASSLAGKVQGAREKLFF
j_call: TRBJ1-1; clone_size: -; v_call: TRBV7-9; cdr3_aa: CASSSRGGGTEAFF
j_call: TRBJ1-2; clone_size: -; v_call: TRBV5-8; cdr3_aa: CASSLAWSNPAYGYTF
j_call: TRBJ1-5; clone_size: -; v_call: TRBV6-5; cdr3_aa: CASSRDYRGVQPQHF
j_call: TRBJ1-1; clone_size: -; v_call: TRBV25-1; cdr3_aa: CASSEGTPNTEAFF
j_call: TRBJ1-6; clone_size: -; v_call: TRBV27; cdr3_aa: CASSWQLNSPLHF
j_call: TRBJ2-5; clone_size: -; v_call: TRBV11-2; cdr3_aa: CASSLVGTGMETQYF
j_call: TRBJ2-2; clone_size: -; v_call: TRBV6-5; cdr3_aa: CASRWTANTGELFF
j_call: TRBJ1-1; clone_size: -; v_call: TRBV28; cdr3_aa: CASSLSETGYTEAFF
j_call: TRBJ1-2; clone_size: -; v_call: TRBV9; cdr3_aa: CASSPQKQGRAGYTF
j_call: TRBJ2-7; clone_size: -; v_call: TRBV13; cdr3_aa: CASSSGPGQNYEQYF
j_call: TRBJ2-3; clone_size: -; v_call: TRBV6-2/TRBV6-3; cdr3_aa: CASSYPHPTKYSTDTQYF
j_call: TRBJ2-5; clone_size: -; v_call: TRBV11-2; cdr3_aa: CASSPNEETQYF
j_call: TRBJ2-7; clone_size: -; v_call: TRBV6-5; cdr3_aa: CASKGSSSYEQYF
j_call: TRBJ1-6; clone_size: -; v_call: TRBV18; cdr3_aa: CASSGQANSPLHF
j_call: TRBJ1-5; clone_size: -; v_call: TRBV13; cdr3_aa: CASSLRGRSQPQHF
j_call: TRBJ2-7; clone_size: -; v_call: TRBV7-9; cdr3_aa: CASSFMDRAYEQYF
j_call: TRBJ1-1; clone_size: once; v_call: TRBV21-1; cdr3_aa: CASSGGGVPLSEAFF
j_call: TRBJ2-7; clone_size: once; v_call: TRBV5-6; cdr3_aa: CASSSYRDEQYF
j_call: TRBJ2-3; clone_size: few; v_call: TRBV15; cdr3_aa: CATSREAGGTDTQYF
j_call: TRBJ1-2; clone_size: -; v_call: TRBV7-9; cdr3_aa: CASSSGTGSEGYTF
j_call: TRBJ2-1; clone_size: -; v_call: TRBV11-2; cdr3_aa: CASSLLGEGAYSYNEQFF
j_call: TRBJ2-5; clone_size: medium-sized; v_call: TRBV10-1; cdr3_aa: CASSESGSETQYF
j_call: TRBJ1-2; clone_size: once; v_call: TRBV2; cdr3_aa: CASRNTEDRLDGYTF
j_call: TRBJ1-5; clone_size: -; v_call: TRBV28; cdr3_aa: CASRNQGNQPQHF
j_call: TRBJ2-7; clone_size: -; v_call: TRBV7-2; cdr3_aa: CASSWGGSYEQYF
j_call: TRBJ1-5; clone_size: -; v_call: TRBV2; cdr3_aa: CASSDDRNSNQPQHF